This T cell receptor beta chain was found in a study of vaccination effects on CD4 cells after COVID-19. On the study more broadly: All study participants received two doses of BNT162b2 or mRNA-1273 vaccine.

In the case of this clone: Its target is not known.

Investigators separated out CD4+ T cells once about 10 days of culture had passed. Researchers swapped half the medium for IL-2 medium on both days 3 and 7. Germline V CDR1 and CDR2: DFQATT, SNEGSKA (reference sequence). V shed 3 bases and J shed 11 bases, with 4 bases lying between them. The CDR3 runs to 8 residues. Sequencing used immunoSEQ multiplex PCR; TCRdb keeps in-frame clones, though not all of them. The sample has fewer than 75,000 clones, 75% to 80% seen once. This sample comprised CD4+ T cells from PBMCs cultured without peptide, obtained before COVID-19 vaccination. The source is a human donor who received a COVID-19 vaccine. This rearrangement joins TRBV20-1 to TRBJ1-2; D unresolved. DNA for the CDR3: TGCAGTGCTAGCGGTTACACCTTC. Its protein product is CSASGYTF.